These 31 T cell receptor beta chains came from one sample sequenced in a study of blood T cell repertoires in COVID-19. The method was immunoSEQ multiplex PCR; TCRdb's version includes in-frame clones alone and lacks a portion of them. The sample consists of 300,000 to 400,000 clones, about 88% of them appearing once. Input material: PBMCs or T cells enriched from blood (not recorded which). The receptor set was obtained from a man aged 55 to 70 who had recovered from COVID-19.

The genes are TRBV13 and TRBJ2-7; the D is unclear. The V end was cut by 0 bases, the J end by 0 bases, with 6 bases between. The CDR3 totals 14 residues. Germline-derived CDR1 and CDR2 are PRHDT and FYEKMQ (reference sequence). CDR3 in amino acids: CASSLGVGSYEQYF. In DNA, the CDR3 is TGTGCCAGCAGCTTAGGAGTCGGCTCCTACGAGCAGTACTTC. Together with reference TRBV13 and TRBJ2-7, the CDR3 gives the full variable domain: AAGVIQSPRHLIKEKRETATLKCYPIPRHDTVYWYQQGPGQDPQFLISFYEKMQSDKGSIPDRFSAQQFSDYHSELNMSSLELGDSALYFCASSLGVGSYEQYFGPGTRLTVT.

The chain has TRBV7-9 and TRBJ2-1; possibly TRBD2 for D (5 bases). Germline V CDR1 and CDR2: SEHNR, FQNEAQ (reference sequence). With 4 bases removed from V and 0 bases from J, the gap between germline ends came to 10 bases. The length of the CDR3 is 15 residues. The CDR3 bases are TGTGCCAGCAGCTCGAATAGCGACTCCTACAATGAGCAGTTCTTC. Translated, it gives CASSSNSDSYNEQFF.

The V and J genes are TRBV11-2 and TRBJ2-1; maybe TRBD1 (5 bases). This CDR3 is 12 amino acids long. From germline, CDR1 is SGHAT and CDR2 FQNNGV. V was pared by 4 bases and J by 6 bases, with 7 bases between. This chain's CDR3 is CASSYQGNEQFF. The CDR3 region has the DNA TGTGCCAGCAGCTATCAGGGCAATGAGCAGTTCTTC. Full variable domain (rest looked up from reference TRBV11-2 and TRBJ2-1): EAGVAQSPRYKIIEKRQSVAFWCNPISGHATLYWYQQILGQGPKLLIQFQNNGVVDDSQLPKDRFSAERLKGVDSTLKIQPAKLEDSAVYLCASSYQGNEQFFGPGTRLTVL.

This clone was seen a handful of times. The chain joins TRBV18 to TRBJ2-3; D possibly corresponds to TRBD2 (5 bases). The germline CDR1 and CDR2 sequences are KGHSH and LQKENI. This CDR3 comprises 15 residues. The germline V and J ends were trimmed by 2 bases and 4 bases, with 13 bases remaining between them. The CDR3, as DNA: TGTGCCAGCTCACCATTCCCTGCGGGCGCAGATACGCAGTATTTT. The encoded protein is CASSPFPAGADTQYF.

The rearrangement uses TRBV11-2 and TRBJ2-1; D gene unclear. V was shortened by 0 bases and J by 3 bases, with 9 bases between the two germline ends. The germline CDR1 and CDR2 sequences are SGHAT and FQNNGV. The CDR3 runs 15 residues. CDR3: CASSLERLVYNEQFF. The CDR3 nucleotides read TGTGCCAGCAGCTTAGAACGATTAGTCTACAATGAGCAGTTCTTC. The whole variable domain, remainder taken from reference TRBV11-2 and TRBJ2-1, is EAGVAQSPRYKIIEKRQSVAFWCNPISGHATLYWYQQILGQGPKLLIQFQNNGVVDDSQLPKDRFSAERLKGVDSTLKIQPAKLEDSAVYLCASSLERLVYNEQFFGPGTRLTVL.

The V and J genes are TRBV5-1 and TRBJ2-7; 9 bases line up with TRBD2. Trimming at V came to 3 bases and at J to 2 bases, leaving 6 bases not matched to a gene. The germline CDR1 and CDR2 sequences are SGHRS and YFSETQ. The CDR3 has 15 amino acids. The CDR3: CASSYTSGSTYEQYF. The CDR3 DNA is TGCGCCAGCAGCTATACTAGCGGGTCAACCTACGAGCAGTACTTC.

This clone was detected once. CDR3 coding DNA: TGTGCCACCAGTGATTCAAGGACTAGCGAATACTCCTACGAGCAGTACTTC. It codes for CATSDSRTSEYSYEQYF. This chain joins TRBV24-1 and TRBJ2-7, with 9 bases lining up with TRBD2. This CDR3 is 17 amino acids long. V shed 2 bases and J 0 bases; nucleotides not matched to a gene: 7. Germline CDR1 is KGHDR and CDR2 is SFDVKD.

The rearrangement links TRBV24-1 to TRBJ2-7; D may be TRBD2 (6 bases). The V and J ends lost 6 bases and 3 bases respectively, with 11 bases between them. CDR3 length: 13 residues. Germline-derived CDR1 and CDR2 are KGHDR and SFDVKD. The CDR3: CATSPGGFYEQYF. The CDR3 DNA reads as TGTGCCACCAGTCCTGGGGGGTTCTACGAGCAGTACTTC.

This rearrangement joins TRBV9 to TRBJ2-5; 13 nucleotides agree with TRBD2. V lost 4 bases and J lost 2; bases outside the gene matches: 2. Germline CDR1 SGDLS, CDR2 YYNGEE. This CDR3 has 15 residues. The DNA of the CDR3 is TGTGCCAGCAGCTGGACTAGCGGGGGACAAGAGACCCAGTACTTC. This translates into CASSWTSGGQETQYF.

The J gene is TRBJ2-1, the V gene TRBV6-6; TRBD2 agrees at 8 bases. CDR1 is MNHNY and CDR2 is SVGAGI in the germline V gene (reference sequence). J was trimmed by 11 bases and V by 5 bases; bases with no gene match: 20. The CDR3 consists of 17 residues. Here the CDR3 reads CASSPAGPAGALRQQFF. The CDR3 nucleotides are TGTGCCAGCAGTCCGGCGGGGCCAGCGGGGGCCCTTCGTCAGCAGTTCTTC.

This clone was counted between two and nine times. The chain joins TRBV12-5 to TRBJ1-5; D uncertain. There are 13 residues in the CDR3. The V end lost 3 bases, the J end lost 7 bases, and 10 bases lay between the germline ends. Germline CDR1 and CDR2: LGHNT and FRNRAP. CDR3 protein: CASGFGAGQPQHF. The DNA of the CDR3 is TGTGCTAGTGGTTTTGGCGCGGGGCAGCCCCAGCATTTT. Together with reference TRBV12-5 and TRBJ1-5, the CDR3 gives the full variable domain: DARVTQTPRHKVTEMGQEVTMRCQPILGHNTVFWYRQTMMQGLELLAYFRNRAPLDDSGMPKDRFSAEMPDATLATLKIQPSEPRDSAVYFCASGFGAGQPQHFGDGTRLSIL.

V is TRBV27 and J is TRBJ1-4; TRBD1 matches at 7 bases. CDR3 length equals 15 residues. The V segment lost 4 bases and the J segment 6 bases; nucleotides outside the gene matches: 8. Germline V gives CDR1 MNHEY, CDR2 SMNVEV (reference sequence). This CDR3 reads CASSSTGVIYEKLFF. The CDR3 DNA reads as TGTGCCAGCAGTTCAACAGGGGTAATTTATGAAAAACTGTTTTTT.

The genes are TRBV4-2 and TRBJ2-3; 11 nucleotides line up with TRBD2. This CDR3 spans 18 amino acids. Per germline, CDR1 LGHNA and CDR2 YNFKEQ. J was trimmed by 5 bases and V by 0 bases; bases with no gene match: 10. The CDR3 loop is CASSQDLSGGAVVDTQYF. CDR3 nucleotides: TGTGCCAGCAGCCAAGATCTTAGCGGGGGGGCGGTGGTAGATACGCAGTATTTT.

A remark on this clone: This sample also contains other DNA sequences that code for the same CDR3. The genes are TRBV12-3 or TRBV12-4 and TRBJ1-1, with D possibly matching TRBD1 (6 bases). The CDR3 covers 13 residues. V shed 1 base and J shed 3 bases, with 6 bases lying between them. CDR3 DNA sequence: TGTGCCAGCAGTTTAGACAGGGACACTGAAGCTTTCTTT. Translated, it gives CASSLDRDTEAFF.

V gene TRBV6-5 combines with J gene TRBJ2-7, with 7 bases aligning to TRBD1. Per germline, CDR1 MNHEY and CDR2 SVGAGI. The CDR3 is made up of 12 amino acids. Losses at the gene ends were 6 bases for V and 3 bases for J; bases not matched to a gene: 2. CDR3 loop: CASSRDSYEQYF. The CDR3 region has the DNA TGTGCCAGCAGCCGGGACAGCTACGAGCAGTACTTC.

The CDR3 loop reads CASRMDRAGGYTF. DNA for the CDR3: TGTGCCAGCAGAATGGACAGGGCTGGTGGCTACACCTTC. The chain has TRBV12-3 or TRBV12-4 and TRBJ1-2; 8 nucleotides agree with TRBD1. The CDR3 contains 13 residues. The trim removed 6 bases at V and 7 bases at J, leaving 7 bases unmatched.

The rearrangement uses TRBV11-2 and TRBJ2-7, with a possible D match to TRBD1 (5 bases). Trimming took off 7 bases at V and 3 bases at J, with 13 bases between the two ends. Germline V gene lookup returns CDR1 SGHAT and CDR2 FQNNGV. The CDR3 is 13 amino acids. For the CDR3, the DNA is TGTGCCAGCAACATCGCTAGGGGCTACGAGCAGTACTTC. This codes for CASNIARGYEQYF.

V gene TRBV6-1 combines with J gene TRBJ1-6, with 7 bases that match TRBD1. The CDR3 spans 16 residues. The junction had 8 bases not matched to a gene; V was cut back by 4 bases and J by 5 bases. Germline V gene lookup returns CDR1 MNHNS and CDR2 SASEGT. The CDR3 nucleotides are TGTGCCAGCAGTGCCCTGACAGGGAAGGATAATTCACCCCTCCACTTT. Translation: CASSALTGKDNSPLHF.

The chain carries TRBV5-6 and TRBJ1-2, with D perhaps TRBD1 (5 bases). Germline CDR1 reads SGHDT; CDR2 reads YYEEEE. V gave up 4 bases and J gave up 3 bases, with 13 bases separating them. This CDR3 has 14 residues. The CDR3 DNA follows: TGTGCCAGCAGCCCGAGACAGAGACACTATGGCTACACCTTC. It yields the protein CASSPRQRHYGYTF.

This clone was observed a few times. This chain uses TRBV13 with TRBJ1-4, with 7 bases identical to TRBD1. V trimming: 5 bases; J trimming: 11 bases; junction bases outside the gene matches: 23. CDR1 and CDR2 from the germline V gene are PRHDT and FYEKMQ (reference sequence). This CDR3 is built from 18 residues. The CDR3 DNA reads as TGTGCCAGCAGCAACTCCATATTCCCGACAGGGACTGGTGAGAAACTGTTTTTT. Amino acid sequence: CASSNSIFPTGTGEKLFF. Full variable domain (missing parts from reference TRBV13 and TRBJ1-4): AAGVIQSPRHLIKEKRETATLKCYPIPRHDTVYWYQQGPGQDPQFLISFYEKMQSDKGSIPDRFSAQQFSDYHSELNMSSLELGDSALYFCASSNSIFPTGTGEKLFFGSGTQLSVL.

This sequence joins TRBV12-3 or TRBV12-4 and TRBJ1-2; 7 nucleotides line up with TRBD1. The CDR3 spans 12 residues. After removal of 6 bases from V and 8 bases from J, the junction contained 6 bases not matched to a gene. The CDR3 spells CASRPQGRGYTF. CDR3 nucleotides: TGTGCCAGCAGGCCACAGGGGCGAGGCTACACCTTC.

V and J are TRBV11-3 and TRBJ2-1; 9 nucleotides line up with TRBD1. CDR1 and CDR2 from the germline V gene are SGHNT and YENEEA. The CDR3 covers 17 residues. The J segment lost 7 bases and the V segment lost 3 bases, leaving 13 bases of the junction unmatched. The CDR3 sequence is CASSFFGQGRATNEQFF. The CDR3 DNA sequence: TGTGCCAGCAGCTTCTTCGGACAGGGGAGGGCTACAAATGAGCAGTTCTTC.

The CDR3 loop reads CARPKGGSTEAFF. Written as DNA, the CDR3 is TGTGCCAGGCCCAAGGGGGGGAGTACTGAAGCTTTCTTT. This chain joins TRBV6-5 and TRBJ1-1; D may be TRBD1 (6 bases). CDR1 and CDR2 from the germline V gene are MNHEY and SVGAGI. This CDR3 has 13 residues. Trimming left V 9 bases short and J 5 bases short, with 16 bases between.

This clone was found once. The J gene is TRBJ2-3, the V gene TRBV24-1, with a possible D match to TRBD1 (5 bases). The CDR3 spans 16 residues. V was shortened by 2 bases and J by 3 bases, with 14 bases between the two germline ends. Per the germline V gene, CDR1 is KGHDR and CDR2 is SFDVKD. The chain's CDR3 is CATSDYGQGATDTQYF. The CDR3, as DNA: TGTGCCACCAGTGATTACGGACAAGGGGCTACAGATACGCAGTATTTT.

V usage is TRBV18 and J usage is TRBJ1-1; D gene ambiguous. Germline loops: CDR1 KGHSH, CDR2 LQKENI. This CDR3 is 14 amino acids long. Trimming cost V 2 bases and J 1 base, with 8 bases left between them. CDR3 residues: CASSPNWQNTEAFF. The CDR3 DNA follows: TGTGCCAGCTCACCAAATTGGCAGAACACTGAAGCTTTCTTT.

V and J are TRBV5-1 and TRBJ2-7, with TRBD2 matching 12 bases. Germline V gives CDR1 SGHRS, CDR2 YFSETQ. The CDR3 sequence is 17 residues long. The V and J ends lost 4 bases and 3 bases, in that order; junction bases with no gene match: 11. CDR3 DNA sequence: TGCGCCAGCAGCCCGCGGACTAGCGGGACTATACTCTACGAGCAGTACTTC. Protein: CASSPRTSGTILYEQYF. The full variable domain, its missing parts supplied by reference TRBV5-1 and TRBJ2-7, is KAGVTQTPRYLIKTRGQQVTLSCSPISGHRSVSWYQQTPGQGLQFLFEYFSETQRNKGNFPGRFSGRQFSNSRSEMNVSTLELGDSALYLCASSPRTSGTILYEQYFGPGTRLTVT.

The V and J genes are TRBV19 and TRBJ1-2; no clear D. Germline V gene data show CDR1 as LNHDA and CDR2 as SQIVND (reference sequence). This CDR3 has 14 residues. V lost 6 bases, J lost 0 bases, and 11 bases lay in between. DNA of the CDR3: TGTGCCAGTAGCGCCGAGTTAGCTAACTATGGCTACACCTTC. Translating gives CASSAELANYGYTF.

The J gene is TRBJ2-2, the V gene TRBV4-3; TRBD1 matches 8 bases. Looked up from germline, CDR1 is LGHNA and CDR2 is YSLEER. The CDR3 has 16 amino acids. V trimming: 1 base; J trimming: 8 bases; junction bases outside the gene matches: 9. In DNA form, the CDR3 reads TGCGCCAGCAGCCAAGCCTCGGGCACAGGGGGTGGGGAGCTGTTTTTT. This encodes CASSQASGTGGGELFF.

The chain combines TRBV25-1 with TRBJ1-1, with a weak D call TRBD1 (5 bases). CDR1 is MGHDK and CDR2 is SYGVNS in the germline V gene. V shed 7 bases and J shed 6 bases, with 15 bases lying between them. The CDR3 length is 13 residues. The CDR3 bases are TGTGCCAGCAAGGACGGGGGAGATGCTGAAGCTTTCTTT. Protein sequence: CASKDGGDAEAFF.

CDR3 nucleotide sequence: TGTGCCAGCAGTTACTCGGCAGCTAACTATGGCTACACCTTC. It specifies CASSYSAANYGYTF. The chain carries TRBV6-6 and TRBJ1-2; D gene uncertain. Germline V lookup: CDR1 MNHNY, CDR2 SVGAGI (reference sequence). Deletions cut 0 bases from V and 0 bases from J, with 5 bases between. This CDR3 region has 14 residues.

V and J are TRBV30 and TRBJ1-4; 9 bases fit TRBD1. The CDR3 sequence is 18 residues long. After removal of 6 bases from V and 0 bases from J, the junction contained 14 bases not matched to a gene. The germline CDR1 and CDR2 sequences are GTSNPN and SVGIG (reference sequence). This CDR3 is CACIRTGAVLATNEKLFF. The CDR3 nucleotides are TGTGCCTGTATACGGACAGGGGCTGTACTAGCAACTAATGAAAAACTGTTTTTT.